The 6 T cell receptor beta chains given below trace back to one sample, sequenced in a study of OX40 agonist ivuxolimab in advanced cancers. Libraries were constructed by the immunoSEQ multiplex PCR assay. Sourced from immuneACCESS, this table was stored by TCRdb with only in-frame sequences that have V and J called. A share of the clones is absent; for the studies checked, an unresolved V gene accounts for under half, and the remainder has no known explanation. Recorded for this sample are tens of thousands of clones; roughly 84% of them occurred a single time. Around 0.78% of the sample lies in the top ten. Sample: CD4+ or CD8+ T cells sorted from blood, taken in a trial of the OX40 agonist ivuxolimab. The receptors here all came from an adult with an advanced solid tumor such as melanoma, head and neck, liver or kidney cancer.

The chain couples TRBV5-4 to TRBJ2-7; TRBD2 matches at 9 bases. The CDR3 is 15 amino acids. Trimming took 4 bases from V and 3 from J; bases not matched to a gene: 8. Germline CDR1 and CDR2: SGHNT and YYREEE (reference sequence). The CDR3, as DNA: TGTGCCAGCAGCCAGCGCGCGGGGGGGCGCTACGAGCAGTACTTC. This gives the protein CASSQRAGGRYEQYF.

The rearrangement links TRBV13 to TRBJ1-2; 7 bases are shared with TRBD1. Germline CDR1 PRHDT, CDR2 FYEKMQ (reference sequence). The ends lost 4 bases at V and 2 bases at J; junction bases unmatched: 4. The CDR3 totals 14 residues. The CDR3 DNA reads TGTGCCAGCAGCTCATGGACAGGCAACTATGGCTACACCTTC. Its translation: CASSSWTGNYGYTF.

The J gene is TRBJ1-3, the V gene TRBV28; D not certain. Germline V gene lookup returns CDR1 MDHEN and CDR2 SYDVKM. V shed 3 bases and J shed 0 bases, with 9 bases lying between them. The CDR3 sequence is 15 residues long. The CDR3 DNA reads as TGTGCCAGCAGTTTGGTCCAGAGCTCTGGAAACACCATATATTTT. This translates into CASSLVQSSGNTIYF.

The gene calls are TRBV19 and TRBJ1-5; D not certain. The V end was cut by 4 bases, the J end by 7 bases, with 20 bases between. Germline loops: CDR1 LNHDA, CDR2 SQIVND (reference sequence). The CDR3 is 16 residues long. The CDR3 here is CASSTHRETPEQPQHF. The CDR3 DNA is TGTGCCAGTAGTACGCACCGGGAGACCCCCGAGCAGCCCCAGCATTTT.

The chain joins TRBV6-1 to TRBJ1-2, with unresolved D. The CDR3 is 10 residues long. The V end was cut by 3 bases, the J end by 7 bases, with 3 bases between. Germline V gene data show CDR1 as MNHNS and CDR2 as SASEGT. The DNA of the CDR3 is TGTGCCAGCAGTGACAGTGGCTACACCTTC. This codes for CASSDSGYTF.

The V and J genes are TRBV9 and TRBJ2-1, with 8 nucleotides matching TRBD2. CDR3 length equals 14 residues. J gave up 3 bases and V 7 bases, and 6 bases lay outside the gene matches. Germline CDR1 reads SGDLS; CDR2 reads YYNGEE. DNA of the CDR3: TGTGCCAGCGCCAGCGGGAGCGGCTACAATGAGCAGTTCTTC. This encodes CASASGSGYNEQFF.